This record looks at one TCR beta chain sequence and its context. The entry originates in a study of neoadjuvant nivolumab and ipilimumab in lung cancer. Assay used: immunoSEQ multiplex PCR; TCRdb lists only in-frame clones, some missing. The data show tens of thousands of clones, approximately 90% seen once. This CDR3 spans 15 amino acids. Germline V gene sequence: CDR1 SGHTA, CDR2 FQGTGA. V shed 0 bases, J shed 2 bases, and the junction held 3 bases outside the gene matches. This sample comprised peripheral blood, obtained after neoadjuvant nivolumab, alone or with ipilimumab, at or shortly before surgery. The receptor comes from an adult with non-small cell lung cancer. The V and J genes are TRBV7-3 and TRBJ2-5; 7 nucleotides agree with TRBD2. In nucleotides, the CDR3 is TGTGCCAGCAGCTTAACACTAGCGTTTCAAGAGACCCAGTACTTC. This codes for CASSLTLAFQETQYF. Together with reference TRBV7-3 and TRBJ2-5, the CDR3 gives the full variable domain: GAGVSQTPSNKVTEKGKYVELRCDPISGHTALYWYRQSLGQGPEFLIYFQGTGAADDSGLPNDRFFAVRPEGSVSTLKIQRTERGDSAVYLCASSLTLAFQETQYFGPGTRLLVL.